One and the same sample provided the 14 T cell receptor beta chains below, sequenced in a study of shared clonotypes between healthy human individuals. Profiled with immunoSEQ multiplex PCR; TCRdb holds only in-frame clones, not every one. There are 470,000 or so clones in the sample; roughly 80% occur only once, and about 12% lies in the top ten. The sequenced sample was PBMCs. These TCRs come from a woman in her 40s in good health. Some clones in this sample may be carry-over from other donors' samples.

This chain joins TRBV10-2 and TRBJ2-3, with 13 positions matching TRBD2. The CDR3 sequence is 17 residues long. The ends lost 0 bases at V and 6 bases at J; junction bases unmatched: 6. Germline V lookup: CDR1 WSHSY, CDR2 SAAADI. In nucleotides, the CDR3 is TGCGCCAGCAGTGAGTCGACCGGGACTAGCGGGGAGGATACGCAGTATTTT. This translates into CASSESTGTSGEDTQYF.

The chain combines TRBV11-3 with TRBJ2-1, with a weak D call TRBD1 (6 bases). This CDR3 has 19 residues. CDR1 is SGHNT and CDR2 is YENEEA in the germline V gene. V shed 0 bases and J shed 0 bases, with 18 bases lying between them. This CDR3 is CASSLEGGSASSSYNEQFF. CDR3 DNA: TGTGCCAGCAGCTTAGAAGGGGGTTCGGCGTCGAGCTCCTACAATGAGCAGTTCTTC.

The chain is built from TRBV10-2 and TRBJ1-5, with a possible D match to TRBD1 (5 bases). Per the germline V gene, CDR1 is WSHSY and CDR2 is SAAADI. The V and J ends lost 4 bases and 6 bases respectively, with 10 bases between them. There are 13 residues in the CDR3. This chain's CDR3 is CASSGGVGQPQHF. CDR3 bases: TGCGCCAGCAGTGGAGGGGTGGGTCAGCCCCAGCATTTT.

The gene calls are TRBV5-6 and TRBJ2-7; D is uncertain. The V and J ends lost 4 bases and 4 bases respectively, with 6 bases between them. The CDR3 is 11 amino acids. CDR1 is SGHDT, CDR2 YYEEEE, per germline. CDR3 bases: TGTGCCAGCAGCGGCAGGTACGAGCAGTACTTC. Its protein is CASSGRYEQYF.

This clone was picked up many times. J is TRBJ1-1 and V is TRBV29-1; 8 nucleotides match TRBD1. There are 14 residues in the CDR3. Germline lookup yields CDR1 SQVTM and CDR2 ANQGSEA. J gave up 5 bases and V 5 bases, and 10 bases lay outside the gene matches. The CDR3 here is CSVTGGPAGTEAFF. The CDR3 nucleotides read TGCAGCGTTACAGGGGGTCCCGCGGGGACTGAAGCTTTCTTT.

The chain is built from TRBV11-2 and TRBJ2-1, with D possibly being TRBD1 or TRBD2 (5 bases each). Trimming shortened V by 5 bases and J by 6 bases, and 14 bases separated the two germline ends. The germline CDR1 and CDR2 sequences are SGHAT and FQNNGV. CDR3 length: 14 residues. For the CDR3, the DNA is TGTGCCAGCAGCCGGGGCACTGGGTTCAATGAGCAGTTCTTC. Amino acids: CASSRGTGFNEQFF.

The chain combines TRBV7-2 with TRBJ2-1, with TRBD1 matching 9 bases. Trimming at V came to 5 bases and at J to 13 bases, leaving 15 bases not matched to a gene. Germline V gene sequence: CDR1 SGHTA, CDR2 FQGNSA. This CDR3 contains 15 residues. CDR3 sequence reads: CASSPGTGTAIRQFF. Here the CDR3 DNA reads TGTGCCAGCAGCCCAGGGACAGGGACGGCCATACGACAGTTCTTC.

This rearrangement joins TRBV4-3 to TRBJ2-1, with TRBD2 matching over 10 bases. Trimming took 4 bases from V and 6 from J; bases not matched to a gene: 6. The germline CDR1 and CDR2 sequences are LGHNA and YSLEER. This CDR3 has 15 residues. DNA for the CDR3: TGCGCCAGCAGCCCGGGGACTAGCGAGAGCAATGAGCAGTTCTTC. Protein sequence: CASSPGTSESNEQFF.

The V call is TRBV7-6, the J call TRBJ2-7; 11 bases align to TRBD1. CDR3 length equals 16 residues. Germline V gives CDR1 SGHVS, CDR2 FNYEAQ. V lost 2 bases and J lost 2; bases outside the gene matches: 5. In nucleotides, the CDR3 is TGTGCCAGCAGCTTACAGCCGGGACAGGGGGCCTACGAGCAGTACTTC. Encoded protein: CASSLQPGQGAYEQYF.

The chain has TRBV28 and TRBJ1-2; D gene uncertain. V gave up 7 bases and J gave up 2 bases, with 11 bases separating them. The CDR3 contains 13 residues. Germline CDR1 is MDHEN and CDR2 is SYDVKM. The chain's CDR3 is CASKVPGNYGYTF. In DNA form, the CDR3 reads TGTGCCAGCAAGGTACCGGGCAACTATGGCTACACCTTC.

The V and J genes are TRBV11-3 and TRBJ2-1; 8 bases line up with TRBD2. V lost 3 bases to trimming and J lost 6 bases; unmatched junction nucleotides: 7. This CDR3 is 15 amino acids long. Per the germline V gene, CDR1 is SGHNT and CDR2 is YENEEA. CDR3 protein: CASSFFLAGPNEQFF. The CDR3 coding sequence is TGTGCCAGCAGCTTCTTTCTAGCGGGCCCCAATGAGCAGTTCTTC.

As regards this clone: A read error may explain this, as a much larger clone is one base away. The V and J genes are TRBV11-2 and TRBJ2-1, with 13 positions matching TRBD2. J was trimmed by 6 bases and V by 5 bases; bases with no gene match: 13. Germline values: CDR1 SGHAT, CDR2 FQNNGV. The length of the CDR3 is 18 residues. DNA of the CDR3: TGTGCCAGCAGCCCCCTTATACTAGCGGGAGGGCCTGGCAATGAGCAGTTCTTC. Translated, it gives CASSPLILAGGPGNEQFF. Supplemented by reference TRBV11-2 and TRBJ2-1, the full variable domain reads EAGVAQSPRYKIIEKRQSVAFWCNPISGHATLYWYQQILGQGPKLLIQFQNNGVVDDSQLPKDRFSAERLKGVDSTLKIQPAKLEDSAVYLCASSPLILAGGPGNEQFFGPGTRLTVL.

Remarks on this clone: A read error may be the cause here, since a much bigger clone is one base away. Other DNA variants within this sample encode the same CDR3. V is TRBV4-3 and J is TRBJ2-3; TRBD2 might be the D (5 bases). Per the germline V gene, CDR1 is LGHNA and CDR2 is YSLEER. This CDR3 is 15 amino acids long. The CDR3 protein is CASSRGGPSTDTQYF. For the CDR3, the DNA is TGCGCTAGCAGCCGCGGAGGCCCTAGCACAGATACGCAGTATTTT.

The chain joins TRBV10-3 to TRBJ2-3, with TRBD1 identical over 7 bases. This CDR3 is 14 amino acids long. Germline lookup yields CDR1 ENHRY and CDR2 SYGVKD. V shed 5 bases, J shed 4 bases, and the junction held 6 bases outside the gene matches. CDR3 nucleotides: TGTGCCATCAGTCCGGGACAGTCCCCAGATACGCAGTATTTT. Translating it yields CAISPGQSPDTQYF.